This TCR beta chain was identified in a study of cytomegalovirus exposure and HLA in healthy donors. This CDR3 has 17 residues. The trim removed 0 bases at V and 6 bases at J, leaving 7 bases unmatched. Germline V gene sequence: CDR1 SEHNR, CDR2 FQNEAQ (reference sequence). This PCR relied on a set of 60 Vbeta primers and 13 Jbeta primers. The table came from immunoSEQ multiplex PCR; TCRdb's copy has only in-frame clones and leaves some out. The sample is made up of tens of thousands of clones, and the top ten hold under 2% of it. This chain joins TRBV7-9 and TRBJ2-1, with 11 bases matching TRBD2. The receptor was isolated from a woman in her thirties or forties in good health and CMV-seropositive. Material for sequencing was PBMCs. CDR3: CASSLAKLAGALNEQFF. CDR3 nucleotide sequence: TGTGCCAGCAGCTTAGCGAAACTAGCGGGAGCCCTCAATGAGCAGTTCTTC.